Listed below are T cell receptor beta chains from one sample, sequenced in a study of shared clonotypes between healthy human individuals. Using immunoSEQ multiplex PCR, the repertoire was profiled, and TCRdb retains in-frame clones only, with some absent. The data hold roughly 530,000 clones, with 90% to 97% observed a single time. The sequenced sample was naive CD4+ T cells sorted from blood. Receptor source: a woman aged 25 to 45 in good health. CDR3s include the opening cysteine and the closing phenylalanine or tryptophan. D genes are given only for firm matches. Part of the rows lack a size; the others show once, few, many or a class for expanded clones.

.,.,TRBJ2-7,TRBV6-5,CASSYTVGASEQYF,TGTGCCAGCAGTTACACGGTGGGGGCCTCCGAGCAGTACTTC
.,.,TRBJ2-7,TRBV12-2,CASRLASGAGGGSYEQYF,TGTGCAAGTCGCTTAGCGTCAGGGGCGGGAGGCGGGTCCTACGAGCAGTACTTC
TRBD1,.,TRBJ1-5,TRBV7-3,CASSQTGGRNQPQHF,TGTGCCAGCAGCCAAACAGGGGGCAGGAATCAGCCCCAGCATTTT
.,.,TRBJ2-4,TRBV13,CASSLGPPITKNIQYF,TGTGCCAGCAGCCTCGGACCGCCGATAACCAAAAACATTCAGTACTTC
.,.,TRBJ2-2,TRBV5-1,CASSLEATANTGELFF,TGCGCCAGCAGCTTGGAGGCTACAGCGAACACCGGGGAGCTGTTTTTT
.,.,TRBJ2-5,TRBV5-1,CASSLGREETQYF,TGCGCCAGCAGCTTAGGACGGGAAGAGACCCAGTACTTC
.,.,TRBJ2-3,TRBV4-1,CASSQRAPDTQYF,TGCGCCAGCAGCCAACGAGCGCCAGATACGCAGTATTTT
.,.,TRBJ1-1,TRBV5-1,CASSMDTWGTEAFF,TGCGCCAGCAGCATGGACACTTGGGGCACTGAAGCTTTCTTT
TRBD2,.,TRBJ2-2,TRBV6-1,CASSVITSVTGELFF,TGTGCCAGCAGTGTAATAACTAGCGTAACCGGGGAGCTGTTTTTT
.,.,TRBJ2-3,TRBV2,CASSERASSTDTQYF,TGTGCCAGCAGTGAACGAGCCTCTAGCACAGATACGCAGTATTTT
.,.,TRBJ2-1,TRBV6-1,CASSASSLYNEQFF,TGTGCCAGCAGTGCCTCTAGTCTCTACAATGAGCAGTTCTTC
.,.,TRBJ2-2,TRBV28,CASGIRNTGELFF,TGTGCCAGCGGTATCAGGAACACCGGGGAGCTGTTTTTT
TRBD1,.,TRBJ2-3,TRBV29-1,CSVRRGRGTDTQYF,TGCAGCGTTCGCAGGGGGCGAGGCACAGATACGCAGTATTTT
TRBD2,.,TRBJ2-7,TRBV4-1,CASSQLAGGPHEQYF,TGCGCCAGCAGCCAGTTAGCGGGAGGGCCTCACGAGCAGTACTTC
.,.,TRBJ2-7,TRBV6-1,CASSEQTGRAYEQYF,TGTGCCAGCAGTGAACAGACCGGGAGAGCCTACGAGCAGTACTTC
TRBD1,.,TRBJ2-7,TRBV27,CASSFLGQGGYEQYF,TGTGCCAGCAGTTTCTTGGGACAGGGGGGGTACGAGCAGTACTTC
.,.,TRBJ2-5,TRBV5-6,CASSSRVQETQYF,TGTGCCAGCAGCTCTAGGGTCCAAGAGACCCAGTACTTC
.,.,TRBJ1-1,TRBV5-1,CASSHPQTFSEAFF,TGCGCCAGCAGTCACCCACAAACTTTTAGTGAAGCTTTCTTT
TRBD1,.,TRBJ1-2,TRBV5-4,CASSPPDRAYGYTF,TGTGCCAGCAGCCCCCCGGACAGGGCCTATGGCTACACCTTC
.,.,TRBJ2-3,TRBV7-9,CASSSQVPDTQYF,TGTGCCAGCAGCTCACAAGTTCCAGATACGCAGTATTTT
TRBD2,.,TRBJ2-2,TRBV5-6,CASRASGRAIGELFF,TGTGCCTCGCGGGCTAGCGGGAGGGCTATCGGGGAGCTGTTTTTT
.,few,TRBJ2-2,TRBV11-3,CASSIGTGRELFF,TGTGCCAGCAGCATCGGGACGGGACGGGAGCTGTTTTTT
.,once,TRBJ2-5,TRBV29-1,CSAGTGQETQYF,TGCAGCGCGGGCACGGGGCAAGAGACCCAGTACTTC
TRBD2,.,TRBJ2-3,TRBV28,CASRPGTSGTDTQYF,TGTGCCAGCAGACCTGGGACTAGCGGCACAGATACGCAGTATTTT
.,.,TRBJ2-5,TRBV28,CASRRVSSAETQYF,TGTGCCAGCCGTAGGGTGTCGTCCGCAGAGACCCAGTACTTC
.,.,TRBJ1-1,TRBV19,CASSHTGIRIMNTEAFF,TGTGCCAGTAGTCATACAGGGATCCGAATAATGAACACTGAAGCTTTCTTT
.,.,TRBJ2-7,TRBV28,CASSRLGPRTYEQYF,TGTGCCAGCAGTAGACTAGGCCCCCGCACCTACGAGCAGTACTTC
.,.,TRBJ2-5,TRBV6-1,CASSEGIADPQETQYF,TGTGCCAGCAGTGAAGGAATAGCAGACCCCCAAGAGACCCAGTACTTC
TRBD1,.,TRBJ2-1,TRBV29-1,CSVELDRGNEQFF,TGCAGCGTTGAATTGGACAGGGGCAATGAGCAGTTCTTC
.,.,TRBJ2-3,TRBV28,CASSHHTTDTQYF,TGTGCCAGCAGTCACCATACCACAGATACGCAGTATTTT
.,once,TRBJ2-5,TRBV2,CASIRSSPTETQYF,TGTGCCAGCATCCGGTCCAGCCCCACAGAGACCCAGTACTTC
TRBD2,.,TRBJ2-1,TRBV13,CASTLAPGGYNEQFF,TGTGCCAGCACCTTGGCCCCCGGGGGGTACAATGAGCAGTTCTTC
.,.,TRBJ2-3,TRBV5-1,CASSLVPGGTDTQYF,TGCGCCAGCAGCTTGGTCCCAGGGGGCACAGATACGCAGTATTTT
.,.,TRBJ1-3,TRBV4-1,CASSQGSSRSGNTIYF,TGCGCCAGCAGCCAAGGATCAAGCCGCTCTGGAAACACCATATATTTT
.,.,TRBJ2-5,TRBV25-1,CASVGPYQETQYF,TGTGCCAGCGTGGGGCCGTACCAAGAGACCCAGTACTTC
TRBD1,once,TRBJ2-2,TRBV19,CASNSWTGDPGELFF,TGTGCCAGTAACTCATGGACAGGGGACCCCGGGGAGCTGTTTTTT
TRBD2,.,TRBJ2-1,TRBV15,CATSREVGSGRMDEQFF,TGTGCCACCAGCAGAGAAGTTGGCAGCGGGAGGATGGATGAGCAGTTCTTC
.,.,TRBJ2-3,TRBV18,CASSPPGADTQYF,TGTGCCAGCTCACCCCCGGGGGCAGATACGCAGTATTTT
.,.,TRBJ2-7,TRBV6-1,CASSGVGRSYEQYF,TGTGCCAGCAGTGGAGTAGGCAGATCCTACGAGCAGTACTTC
.,.,TRBJ2-7,TRBV5-1,CASSRVSPSYEQYF,TGCGCCAGCAGTCGGGTTAGCCCCTCCTACGAGCAGTACTTC
.,.,TRBJ2-7,TRBV14,CASSQDWLYEQYF,TGTGCCAGCAGCCAAGATTGGCTCTACGAGCAGTACTTC
.,.,TRBJ2-5,TRBV28,CASSLFQGQYETQYF,TGTGCCAGCAGTTTATTTCAGGGGCAATATGAGACCCAGTACTTC